Below are 15 T cell receptor beta chains sequenced from a single sample in a study of regulatory T cells in long-lasting Graves disease. Time point here: newly diagnosed GD, antithyroid drugs for less than 3 months. Following extraction of RNA from PBMCs, that RNA was used to make the TCR library. Construction of the TCR beta libraries employed iRepertoire HTBI primers in conjunction with Arm-PCR of CDR3 regions. TCRdb re-called the multiplex PCR reads with MiXCR, one entry per CDR3 protein. The repertoire includes fewer than 550,000 distinct CDR3 sequences, about 17% of them detected once, and about 23% sits in the top ten. A further study also used this sample, focusing on T cells in Graves' hyperthyroidism and ophthalmopathy.

The sequencing here drew on peripheral blood mononuclear cells (PBMCs), taken at new diagnosis, from a patient treated with antithyroid drugs. These receptors were obtained from a woman between 18 and 30 years old with Graves disease.

V gene TRBV25-1 combines with J gene TRBJ2-7, with D perhaps being TRBD1 or TRBD2 (5 bases each). With 6 bases removed from V and 2 bases from J, the gap between germline ends came to 14 bases. The CDR3 consists of 14 residues. Germline CDR1 and CDR2: MGHDK and SYGVNS. The CDR3 nucleotides are TGTGCCAGCAGATCGACGGGGCAGACCTACGAGCAGTACTTC. Protein: CASRSTGQTYEQYF.

This clonotype appeared many times. This rearrangement joins TRBV29-1 to TRBJ2-1, with 7 bases aligning to TRBD1. Germline CDR1 reads SQVTM; CDR2 reads ANQGSEA. The CDR3 consists of 15 residues. V lost 0 bases, J lost 4 bases, and 6 bases stayed unmatched. The CDR3 bases are TGCAGCGTTGAAGATAAGGGGGCATCATACAATGAGCAGTTCTTC. It translates to CSVEDKGASYNEQFF.

This clonotype came up many times. The chain joins TRBV5-1 to TRBJ2-7; TRBD1 aligns across 7 bases. Trimming took 3 bases from V and 2 from J; bases not matched to a gene: 8. This CDR3 comprises 15 residues. Germline V gene lookup returns CDR1 SGHRS and CDR2 YFSETQ. In DNA form, the CDR3 reads TGCGCCAGCAGCTATGGGACAGTCCCCACCTACGAGCAGTACTTC. Translation: CASSYGTVPTYEQYF.

This sequence joins TRBV9 and TRBJ2-1; D may be TRBD1 (5 bases). Trimming pared 0 bases from V and 6 bases from J, leaving 10 bases between. The CDR3 consists of 14 residues. Germline CDR1 is SGDLS and CDR2 is YYNGEE. CDR3 amino acids: CASSVVEGVNEQFF. CDR3 nucleotides: TGTGCCAGCAGCGTAGTGGAAGGGGTCAATGAGCAGTTCTTC.

This clonotype was picked up many times. The gene calls are TRBV27 and TRBJ1-1; 7 bases fit TRBD1. J was trimmed by 0 bases and V by 5 bases; bases with no gene match: 9. Germline V gene lookup returns CDR1 MNHEY and CDR2 SMNVEV (reference sequence). This CDR3 region has 16 residues. The CDR3 region is CASSIRDSQMNTEAFF. The CDR3 DNA sequence: TGTGCCAGCAGTATTCGGGACAGCCAAATGAACACTGAAGCTTTCTTT.

In this sample, this clonotype turned up many times. This chain joins TRBV28 and TRBJ2-5; the match to TRBD2 covers 16 bases. J was trimmed by 5 bases and V by 6 bases; bases with no gene match: 6. Germline assignment: CDR1 MDHEN and CDR2 SYDVKM. This CDR3 is built from 16 residues. In nucleotides, the CDR3 is TGTGCCAGCAGCCCGGGACTAGCGGGAGGGGGTGAGACCCAGTACTTC. Translation gives CASSPGLAGGGETQYF.

The sample holds many counts of this clonotype. This chain connects TRBV12-3 or TRBV12-4 to TRBJ2-1; 9 bases line up with TRBD1. The V segment lost 5 bases and the J segment 8 bases; nucleotides outside the gene matches: 10. This CDR3 region has 15 residues. DNA for the CDR3: TGTGCCAGCAGTGACAGGGGGTTAATCGTAGATGAGCAGTTCTTC. It yields the protein CASSDRGLIVDEQFF.

The sample holds a few counts of this clonotype. The chain recombines TRBV20-1 with TRBJ2-1; 7 positions match TRBD2. This CDR3 region has 15 residues. V shed 6 bases, J shed 0 bases, and the junction held 8 bases outside the gene matches. In germline, CDR1 is DFQATT, CDR2 SNEGSKA (reference sequence). DNA of the CDR3: TGCAGTGCGCAAGCAAGACTAGCCTCCTACAATGAGCAGTTCTTC. Its protein is CSAQARLASYNEQFF.

V is TRBV12-3 or TRBV12-4 and J is TRBJ2-2; 7 nucleotides line up with TRBD1. The CDR3 totals 14 residues. The J segment lost 3 bases and the V segment lost 7 bases, leaving 5 bases of the junction unmatched. The CDR3 region has the DNA TGTGCCAGCACCTGGACAGGCCACACCGGGGAGCTGTTTTTT. This gives the protein CASTWTGHTGELFF.

This clonotype has ten or more counts. V is TRBV7-9 and J is TRBJ2-1, with D maybe TRBD1 (5 bases). With 3 bases removed from V and 9 bases from J, the gap between germline ends came to 12 bases. The CDR3 length is 13 residues. The germline gives CDR1 SEHNR, CDR2 FQNEAQ (reference sequence). The CDR3 DNA reads TGTGCCAGCAGCTTGTCAGGGCGCATTGAGCAGTTCTTC. Translating gives CASSLSGRIEQFF.

V and J are TRBV5-1 and TRBJ1-3; maybe TRBD1 (6 bases). This CDR3 contains 15 residues. Trimming took 5 bases from V and 2 from J, leaving 14 bases between them. Germline V gene sequence: CDR1 SGHRS, CDR2 YFSETQ. This CDR3 reads CASRTSQGTGNTIYF. In DNA, the CDR3 is TGCGCCAGCAGGACCTCACAGGGTACTGGAAACACCATATATTTT.

This clonotype came up a few times. The genes are TRBV29-1 and TRBJ1-2, with D possibly TRBD1 on 5 matching bases. Trimming stripped 8 bases from V and 4 bases from J, with 11 bases between. CDR3 length: 11 residues. Germline V gene lookup returns CDR1 SQVTM and CDR2 ANQGSEA. The CDR3 DNA sequence: TGCAGCCACAGGTCAACCTATGGCTACACCTTC. Its translation is CSHRSTYGYTF.

This clonotype was detected ten times or more. The rearrangement joins TRBV27 to TRBJ2-3, with TRBD1 identical over 7 bases. The CDR3 spans 15 residues. The V segment lost 7 bases and the J segment 2 bases; nucleotides outside the gene matches: 9. CDR1 is MNHEY, CDR2 SMNVEV, per germline (reference sequence). As DNA, the CDR3 is TGTGCCAGCAACTCCTGGACAGGCAACACAGATACGCAGTATTTT. It translates to CASNSWTGNTDTQYF.

This clonotype was observed many times. V usage is TRBV28 and J usage is TRBJ2-3, with D possibly being TRBD2 (6 bases). CDR3 length: 12 amino acids. CDR1 is MDHEN and CDR2 is SYDVKM in the germline V gene. The V and J ends lost 6 bases and 10 bases respectively, with 14 bases between them. CDR3 sequence reads: CASSTDTGAQYF. The CDR3 DNA reads as TGTGCCAGCAGCACCGACACGGGGGCGCAGTATTTT.

In DNA form, the CDR3 reads TGTGCCAGCAGCTTTCTTAATATGGGTGGCTACACCTTC. It codes for CASSFLNMGGYTF. V gene TRBV5-4 combines with J gene TRBJ1-2; D gene uncertain. Germline values: CDR1 SGHNT, CDR2 YYREEE (reference sequence). The CDR3 has 13 residues. V was shortened by 2 bases and J by 7 bases, with 12 bases between the two germline ends.